One sample yielded the 23 T cell receptor beta chains listed below, sequenced in a study of shared clonotypes between healthy human individuals. Measured with immunoSEQ multiplex PCR; TCRdb has only the in-frame clones, and not every one. The data contain about 2.2 million clones, around 93% of them singletons. As defined, naive CD8 cells were CD45RO-negative and positively selected for CCR7, with terminally differentiated effector memory CD45RA+ cells excluded. The sample was naive CD8+ T cells from PBMCs. Receptor source: a man between 18 and 35 years old in good health. Some clones in this sample may be carry-over from other donors' samples.

The count of this clone is one. The chain recombines TRBV7-2 with TRBJ1-2; D is undetermined. Trimming shortened V by 5 bases and J by 2 bases, and 9 bases separated the two germline ends. This CDR3 contains 13 residues. CDR1 is SGHTA and CDR2 is FQGNSA in the germline V gene. The CDR3 spells CASSPTRNYGYTF. CDR3 in DNA: TGTGCCAGCAGCCCTACACGAAACTATGGCTACACCTTC.

This clone was seen once. J is TRBJ2-5 and V is TRBV6-5; no firm D call. The V gene's germline CDR1 is MNHEY and CDR2 SVGAGI. This CDR3 has 11 amino acids. The V and J ends lost 10 bases and 4 bases respectively, with 10 bases between them. The CDR3 nucleotides are TGTGCCACGCGAGTCCTAGAGACCCAGTACTTC. This gives the protein CATRVLETQYF.

The CDR3 sequence: CASSDYNGELFF. The CDR3 nucleotides are TGTGCCAGCAGTGACTATAACGGGGAGCTGTTTTTT. This chain uses TRBV6-4 with TRBJ2-2; no definite D call. Germline lookup yields CDR1 MRHNA and CDR2 SNTAGT. There are 12 residues in the CDR3. V gave up 1 base and J gave up 7 bases, with 4 bases separating them.

The chain has TRBV9 and TRBJ2-7; perhaps TRBD1 as D (5 bases). V gave up 3 bases and J gave up 3 bases, with 13 bases separating them. Germline loops: CDR1 SGDLS, CDR2 YYNGEE. The CDR3 is made up of 14 amino acids. DNA of the CDR3: TGTGCCAGCAGCGGGGGCCCAGGCCGCTACGAGCAGTACTTC. Its protein is CASSGGPGRYEQYF.

About this clone itself: Mismatch with germline at one junction end may stem from a read error. The genes are TRBV28 and TRBJ2-7, with D possibly being TRBD2 (5 bases). The CDR3 extends over 11 amino acids. Germline CDR1 and CDR2: MDHEN and SYDVKM. The CDR3 coding sequence is TGTGCCAGCAGTTCCAGACTGGACTCGAGCTTC. Its translation: CASSSRLDSSF.

The rearrangement joins TRBV27 to TRBJ2-7; TRBD2 matches at 16 bases. V lost 5 bases and J lost 3; bases outside the gene matches: 10. Germline CDR1 is MNHEY and CDR2 is SMNVEV (reference sequence). This CDR3 comprises 18 residues. The CDR3 DNA sequence: TGTGCCAGCAGTCCCGGGACTAGCGGGAGGGGCAGATTCTACGAGCAGTACTTC. Amino acids: CASSPGTSGRGRFYEQYF.

The chain has TRBV30 and TRBJ1-5; TRBD1 agrees at 7 bases. V shed 2 bases and J 6 bases; nucleotides not matched to a gene: 7. The CDR3 is 14 residues long. The germline V gene encodes CDR1 GTSNPN and CDR2 SVGIG (reference sequence). The CDR3 here is CAWSMDRSGQPQHF. The CDR3 DNA sequence: TGTGCCTGGAGTATGGACAGGTCGGGTCAGCCCCAGCATTTT.

This chain uses TRBV9 with TRBJ1-3, with D unclear. Germline CDR1 reads SGDLS; CDR2 reads YYNGEE. The V end was cut by 4 bases, the J end by 0 bases, with 8 bases between. The CDR3 is 14 amino acids. This CDR3 is CASSPRSSGNTIYF. The CDR3 nucleotides are TGTGCCAGCAGCCCCCGTAGCTCTGGAAACACCATATATTTT.

V gene TRBV19 combines with J gene TRBJ2-1, with 8 bases lining up with TRBD1. Germline V gene data show CDR1 as LNHDA and CDR2 as SQIVND (reference sequence). Germline trimming cut 3 bases from V and 0 bases from J; bases unmatched to any gene: 10. The CDR3 totals 18 residues. Here the CDR3 reads CASSITRPGTGSYNEQFF. The CDR3 DNA reads TGTGCCAGTAGTATCACACGCCCCGGGACAGGCTCCTACAATGAGCAGTTCTTC.

This sequence joins TRBV6-6 and TRBJ2-2, with TRBD1 identical over 9 bases. Per germline, CDR1 MNHNY and CDR2 SVGAGI (reference sequence). V gave up 4 bases and J gave up 7 bases; unmatched junction bases: 7. CDR3 size: 15 residues. CDR3 nucleotide sequence: TGTGCCAGCAGTTCCATACAGGGGGCAAACGGGGAGCTGTTTTTT. Protein: CASSSIQGANGELFF.

The J gene is TRBJ1-3, the V gene TRBV19; D ambiguous. V lost 5 bases and J lost 4, with 15 bases in between. The CDR3 sequence is 15 residues long. Looked up from germline, CDR1 is LNHDA and CDR2 is SQIVND (reference sequence). In nucleotides, the CDR3 is TGTGCCAGTAGTGGAGTTTGGGGTCTCGGAAACACCATATATTTT. It specifies CASSGVWGLGNTIYF.

This chain connects TRBV7-9 to TRBJ1-2, with D uncertain. This CDR3 is 16 amino acids long. Trimming removed 1 base at V and 4 bases at J, with 16 bases between. CDR1 and CDR2 (germline): SEHNR, FQNEAQ (reference sequence). This CDR3 is CASSLVVGPRGYGYTF. The CDR3 nucleotides read TGTGCCAGCAGCTTAGTCGTTGGGCCGCGCGGCTATGGCTACACCTTC. The full variable domain, rest sourced from reference TRBV7-9 and TRBJ1-2, is DTGVSQNPRHKITKRGQNVTFRCDPISEHNRLYWYRQTLGQGPEFLTYFQNEAQLEKSRLLSDRFSAERPKGSFSTLEIQRTEQGDSAMYLCASSLVVGPRGYGYTFGSGTRLTVV.

This chain joins TRBV7-2 and TRBJ2-1, with TRBD1 identical over 7 bases. V dropped 3 bases and J dropped 4; count of bases not matched to a gene: 9. The CDR3 extends over 16 amino acids. Per the germline V gene, CDR1 is SGHTA and CDR2 is FQGNSA. CDR3 bases: TGTGCCAGCAGCTTGTCACAGGGGCCTTATTACAATGAGCAGTTCTTC. This gives the protein CASSLSQGPYYNEQFF.

In the case of this clone: A junction end diverges from the germline sequence, so it may reflect a read error. The rearrangement uses TRBV5-1 and TRBJ2-7, with unresolved D. Germline V gives CDR1 SGHRS, CDR2 YFSETQ. The length of the CDR3 is 13 residues. CDR3 bases: TGCGCCAGCAGAACTGGAGCCTCCAACGAGCAGTACTTC. This gives the protein CASRTGASNEQYF. Variable domain in full (rest from reference TRBV5-1 and TRBJ2-7): KAGVTQTPRYLIKTRGQQVTLSCSPISGHRSVSWYQQTPGQGLQFLFEYFSETQRNKGNFPGRFSGRQFSNSRSEMNVSTLELGDSALYLCASRTGASNEQYFGPGTRLTVT.

The count of this clone is one. Other nucleotide sequences in the sample specify the same CDR3. The chain uses TRBV28 and TRBJ2-2; D is ambiguous. Looked up from germline, CDR1 is MDHEN and CDR2 is SYDVKM. Trimming shortened V by 5 bases and J by 3 bases, and 7 bases separated the two germline ends. This CDR3 has 13 residues. The CDR3 loop is CASSPPDTGELFF. The CDR3 nucleotides read TGTGCCAGCAGTCCGCCCGACACCGGGGAGCTGTTTTTT.

The CDR3 spells CSVDLGEVSFVEQFF. The CDR3 region has the DNA TGCAGCGTTGATTTAGGGGAAGTCAGTTTCGTTGAGCAGTTCTTC. This sequence joins TRBV29-1 and TRBJ2-1, with D possibly matching TRBD1 (5 bases). CDR1 is SQVTM and CDR2 is ANQGSEA in the germline V gene. V was trimmed by 3 bases and J by 9 bases, leaving 21 bases between them. CDR3 length: 15 amino acids.

The V and J genes are TRBV27 and TRBJ1-1, with unresolved D. Trimming stripped 3 bases from V and 6 bases from J, with 11 bases between. Germline V gives CDR1 MNHEY, CDR2 SMNVEV (reference sequence). This CDR3 is built from 13 residues. The CDR3 is CASSFGVWAEAFF. The CDR3 coding sequence is TGTGCCAGCAGTTTTGGGGTCTGGGCTGAAGCTTTCTTT.

This chain connects TRBV30 to TRBJ2-5; no reliable D call. The V gene's germline CDR1 is GTSNPN and CDR2 SVGIG (reference sequence). This CDR3 comprises 12 residues. V was shortened by 0 bases and J by 3 bases, with 5 bases between the two germline ends. This CDR3 reads CAWSVLEETQYF. The CDR3 coding sequence is TGTGCCTGGAGTGTACTCGAAGAGACCCAGTACTTC.

The V and J genes are TRBV14 and TRBJ2-3; D unresolved. Germline assignment: CDR1 SGHDN and CDR2 FVKESK. Deletions cut 3 bases from V and 6 bases from J, with 10 bases between. CDR3 length equals 13 residues. The CDR3 coding sequence is TGTGCCAGCAGCCACGCTTCCCGGGATACGCAGTATTTT. Protein sequence: CASSHASRDTQYF.

The J gene is TRBJ2-3, the V gene TRBV29-1; D possibly uses TRBD1 or TRBD2 (6 bases each). The CDR3 has 13 residues. Trimming pared 4 bases from V and 2 bases from J, leaving 10 bases between. Germline assignment: CDR1 SQVTM and CDR2 ANQGSEA. CDR3: CSVAGALTDTQYF. The CDR3 coding sequence is TGCAGCGTTGCGGGGGCCCTCACAGATACGCAGTATTTT.

The chain links TRBV14 to TRBJ1-5; D ambiguous. The germline CDR1 and CDR2 sequences are SGHDN and FVKESK. The CDR3 runs to 16 residues. Trimming cost V 4 bases and J 5 bases, with 18 bases left between them. The CDR3 loop reads CASSRTDFSPHQPQHF. In nucleotides, the CDR3 is TGTGCCAGCAGCCGAACAGACTTCTCCCCTCATCAGCCCCAGCATTTT.

This chain joins TRBV27 and TRBJ2-7; 7 nucleotides match TRBD1. The CDR3 sequence is 14 residues long. CDR1 MNHEY and CDR2 SMNVEV come from the germline V gene (reference sequence). The V segment lost 2 bases and the J segment 3 bases; nucleotides outside the gene matches: 4. CDR3 sequence reads: CASSLRGQSYEQYF. CDR3 DNA: TGTGCCAGCAGTTTAAGGGGACAGAGCTACGAGCAGTACTTC.

Here the CDR3 reads CASSRGGIRGQYF. Here the CDR3 DNA reads TGTGCCAGCAGTCGGGGAGGGATCCGAGGGCAGTATTTT. The V gene is TRBV27, the J gene TRBJ2-3; TRBD2 aligns across 7 bases. Germline V gene lookup returns CDR1 MNHEY and CDR2 SMNVEV (reference sequence). V trimming: 5 bases; J trimming: 11 bases; junction bases outside the gene matches: 10. The CDR3 runs to 13 residues.